This T cell receptor (beta chain) was sequenced in a study of shared T cell receptors in the human thymus. Trimming stripped 6 bases from V and 4 bases from J, with 22 bases between. The germline V gene has CDR1 SQVTM and CDR2 ANQGSEA. The CDR3 spans 15 residues. This table comes from immunoSEQ multiplex PCR, and its TCRdb copy is limited to in-frame clones, with some not included. The sample contains roughly 710,000 clones, approximately 83% of which appear only once. The same data also went into a second study, on human thymus T cells. Turning to that study: Each of the donors was a healthy Finnish infant who was undergoing open corrective cardiac surgery for congenital heart defects. Thymic resections from corrective heart surgery supplied the tissue. V and J genes seemed to be used with bias in thymic and blood repertoires. As related research reported, thymic repertoires overlapped highly among unrelated individuals.

What was sequenced was thymocytes. The receptor's source is a girl in the first two years of life with a congenital heart defect. The rearrangement joins TRBV29-1 to TRBJ2-7; maybe TRBD1 (6 bases). Here the CDR3 reads CSVLQTGRGEYEQYF. CDR3 DNA: TGCAGCGTCCTACAGACAGGTCGTGGAGAATACGAGCAGTACTTC.